This is a list of T cell receptor beta chains from one sample in a study of long-term antiretroviral therapy in people with HIV. This table comes from immunoSEQ multiplex PCR, and its TCRdb copy is limited to in-frame clones, with some not included. The table includes over 25,000 clones, around 80% detected once. Sequenced here: unsorted PBMCs, sampled 1.5 years before starting antiretroviral therapy. The receptor source for this set is a man aged 18 to 29 with HIV. The CDR3 runs from the conserved cysteine through the conserved F or W. D genes are given only for firm matches. Clone size is not always given. Where it is, it says once, few, many or a class for expanded clones.

TRBJ2-5	few	TRBD1	TRBV5-1	CASSTGTGAETQYF	TGCGCCAGCAGCACCGGGACAGGGGCAGAGACCCAGTACTTC
TRBJ1-5	few	NA	TRBV4-1	CASSQDQLQPQHF	TGCGCCAGCAGCCAAGATCAGTTACAGCCCCAGCATTTT
TRBJ1-3	NA	NA	TRBV18	CASSPLEGRGNTIYF	TGTGCCAGCTCACCACTGGAAGGGCGTGGAAACACCATATATTTT
TRBJ2-3	NA	NA	TRBV20-1	CSTFTDTQYF	TGCAGTACCTTCACAGATACGCAGTATTTT
TRBJ2-1	NA	TRBD2	TRBV13	CASRIRGVGYNEQFF	TGTGCCAGCAGGATCCGGGGGGTAGGCTACAATGAGCAGTTCTTC
TRBJ2-2	NA	TRBD1	TRBV7-9	CASSSNRGSGELFF	TGTGCCAGCAGCTCAAACAGGGGTTCCGGGGAGCTGTTTTTT
TRBJ2-2	once	NA	TRBV6-5	CASGNTGELFF	TGTGCCAGCGGAAACACCGGGGAGCTGTTTTTT
TRBJ2-7	NA	NA	TRBV4-3	CASSQDLRVYEQYF	TGCGCCAGCAGCCAAGACCTACGGGTATACGAGCAGTACTTC
TRBJ2-2	NA	TRBD2	TRBV7-2	CASSRSTSFNTGELFF	TGTGCCAGCAGCCGTTCGACTAGCTTTAACACCGGGGAGCTGTTTTTT
TRBJ1-1	NA	NA	TRBV23-1	CASSQSGDGEGNTEAFF	TGCGCCAGCAGTCAATCCGGGGACGGAGAAGGGAACACTGAAGCTTTCTTT
TRBJ2-2	NA	NA	TRBV4-1	CASSHYRQTNTGELFF	TGCGCCAGCAGCCATTATAGACAGACGAACACCGGGGAGCTGTTTTTT
TRBJ1-6	NA	NA	TRBV5-4	CASSWEVINSPLHF	TGTGCCAGCAGCTGGGAGGTTATCAATTCACCCCTCCACTTT
TRBJ1-1	NA	NA	TRBV7-9	CASSLAGTEAFF	TGTGCCAGCAGCTTAGCTGGGACTGAAGCTTTCTTT